The next 10 T cell receptor beta chains were all read from a single sample in a study of T cell responses to AZD1222 COVID-19 vaccine. The assay was immunoSEQ multiplex PCR, and TCRdb's table has in-frame clones only and misses some. Seen here are about 130,000 clones, more than 70% observed once, and the top ten hold about 10%. The starting material was peripheral blood, obtained on day 0 of AZD1222 vaccination. The receptors originated from an adult in good health.

V usage is TRBV30 and J usage is TRBJ1-1; D unclear. The CDR3 extends over 13 amino acids. CDR1 is GTSNPN, CDR2 SVGIG, per germline (reference sequence). V lost 0 bases and J 3 bases, leaving 8 bases between the germline ends. For the CDR3, the DNA is TGTGCCTGGAGTGTCGGGGAGGACACTGAAGCTTTCTTT. Translation: CAWSVGEDTEAFF.

The chain carries TRBV7-6 and TRBJ2-5; TRBD1 matches 8 bases. Trimming cost V 5 bases and J 5 bases; bases outside gene matches: 7. This CDR3 region has 14 residues. In germline, CDR1 is SGHVS, CDR2 FNYEAQ. CDR3 DNA sequence: TGTGCCAGCAGCGTCAGGGGGCTCGGTGAGACCCAGTACTTC. Translating gives CASSVRGLGETQYF.

This sequence joins TRBV19 and TRBJ1-3; tentatively, D is TRBD1 (6 bases). The germline V and J ends were trimmed by 1 base and 0 bases, with 7 bases remaining between them. The CDR3 is 15 amino acids. Germline V gives CDR1 LNHDA, CDR2 SQIVND (reference sequence). CDR3 in amino acids: CASSIGDNSGNTIYF. CDR3 bases: TGTGCCAGTAGTATAGGGGACAACTCTGGAAACACCATATATTTT. Together with reference TRBV19 and TRBJ1-3, the CDR3 gives the full variable domain: DGGITQSPKYLFRKEGQNVTLSCEQNLNHDAMYWYRQDPGQGLRLIYYSQIVNDFQKGDIAEGYSVSREKKESFPLTVTSAQKNPTAFYLCASSIGDNSGNTIYFGEGSWLTVV.

The chain employs TRBV12-3 or TRBV12-4 and TRBJ1-5; D not certain. The CDR3 runs to 13 residues. The V and J ends lost 2 bases and 8 bases respectively, with 10 bases between them. The CDR3: CASSLILREPQHF. CDR3 in DNA: TGTGCCAGCAGTTTAATCTTGAGGGAGCCCCAGCATTTT.

The chain carries TRBV4-1 and TRBJ1-4; 7 bases map to TRBD1. CDR1 is MGHRA, CDR2 YSYEKL, per germline. With 0 bases clipped from V and 2 bases from J, the junction kept 12 bases outside the gene matches. The CDR3 is 19 residues long. The CDR3 protein is CASSQDLVHRGATNEKLFF. CDR3 nucleotides: TGCGCCAGCAGCCAAGATCTGGTCCACAGGGGCGCGACTAATGAAAAACTGTTTTTT.

The chain has TRBV6-2 or TRBV6-3 and TRBJ1-1; 8 bases fit TRBD1. The germline gives CDR1 MNHEY, CDR2 SVGEGT. V lost 6 bases, J lost 5 bases, and 11 bases stayed unmatched. The CDR3 runs to 15 residues. This CDR3 is CASSPRDRGWTEAFF. The CDR3 DNA reads as TGTGCCAGCAGCCCCCGCGACAGGGGATGGACTGAAGCTTTCTTT.

The J gene is TRBJ1-2, the V gene TRBV15; D uncertain. Trimming stripped 0 bases from V and 5 bases from J, with 4 bases between. The CDR3 covers 12 residues. Germline CDR1 and CDR2: LNHNV and YYDKDF (reference sequence). The CDR3 DNA follows: TGTGCCACCAGCAGAGATTCTTATGGCTACACCTTC. This encodes CATSRDSYGYTF.

The rearrangement links TRBV10-3 to TRBJ1-1, with D possibly being TRBD1 (6 bases). This CDR3 contains 14 residues. The V and J ends lost 6 bases and 3 bases respectively, with 14 bases between them. Germline lookup yields CDR1 ENHRY and CDR2 SYGVKD. The CDR3 sequence: CAIRETGFDTEAFF. CDR3 nucleotide sequence: TGTGCCATCAGAGAGACAGGTTTTGACACTGAAGCTTTCTTT.

This rearrangement joins TRBV30 to TRBJ1-1; 9 nucleotides align to TRBD1. The ends lost 3 bases at V and 7 bases at J; junction bases unmatched: 9. Germline lookup yields CDR1 GTSNPN and CDR2 SVGIG (reference sequence). CDR3 length: 14 residues. DNA of the CDR3: TGTGCCTGGAGGGGTGGGACAGGGAGCCGTGAAGCTTTCTTT. As protein: CAWRGGTGSREAFF.

This chain links TRBV6-6 with TRBJ2-2; tentatively, D is TRBD2 (5 bases). CDR1 is MNHNY, CDR2 SVGAGI, per germline (reference sequence). This CDR3 is built from 14 residues. V lost 7 bases and J 4 bases, leaving 13 bases between the germline ends. The CDR3 region is CASTQRRGTGELFF. The CDR3 nucleotides are TGTGCCAGCACCCAACGTCGGGGCACCGGGGAGCTGTTTTTT.